These 6 T cell receptor beta chains were sequenced from one sample in a study of identical twins. One entry per CDR3 protein, called by TCRdb with MiXCR from the 5' RACE reads. Among under 300,000 distinct CDR3 sequences listed, about 9% were seen once. The same sample was also studied in work on yellow fever vaccine responses in identical twins.

Specimen: CD8+ T cells sorted from blood. These receptors were obtained from a woman between 18 and 29 years old in good health.

This clonotype appeared a few times. J is TRBJ2-5 and V is TRBV7-8, with D perhaps TRBD2 (6 bases). Trimming took 3 bases from V and 1 from J, leaving 12 bases between them. The CDR3 runs 15 residues. CDR1 is SGHVS, CDR2 FQNEAQ, per germline. As DNA, the CDR3 is TGTGCCAGCAGCTTGGTGGGGGGTAGCCAAGAGACCCAGTACTTC. Translation gives CASSLVGGSQETQYF.

The sample holds many counts of this clonotype. The chain couples TRBV5-6 to TRBJ2-7; either TRBD1 or TRBD2 may fit D (5 bases each). The CDR3 is 14 amino acids. Germline CDR1 is SGHDT and CDR2 is YYEEEE. Trimming removed 2 bases from V and 3 bases from J, with 12 bases in between. The CDR3 bases are TGTGCCAGCAGCTTTAACGGGGCCCTCTACGAGCAGTACTTC. Translating it yields CASSFNGALYEQYF.

This sequence joins TRBV7-9 and TRBJ2-7; D not resolved. Germline V gives CDR1 SEHNR, CDR2 FQNEAQ (reference sequence). Trimming left V 5 bases short and J 0 bases short, with 8 bases between. The length of the CDR3 is 13 residues. This chain's CDR3 is CASSPEHSYEQYF. CDR3 coding DNA: TGTGCCAGCAGCCCCGAGCACTCCTACGAGCAGTACTTC.

The rearrangement uses TRBV4-1 and TRBJ1-2, with 8 bases identical to TRBD1. The CDR3 totals 14 residues. V shed 5 bases, J shed 2 bases, and the junction held 4 bases outside the gene matches. From germline, CDR1 is MGHRA and CDR2 YSYEKL. CDR3: CASSGTGRNYGYTF. As DNA, the CDR3 is TGCGCCAGCAGCGGGACAGGTCGGAACTATGGCTACACCTTC.

The V and J genes are TRBV20-1 and TRBJ2-2; the D gene is possibly TRBD1 (6 bases). Germline CDR1 and CDR2: DFQATT and SNEGSKA (reference sequence). The CDR3 consists of 13 residues. V gave up 6 bases and J gave up 1 base, with 9 bases separating them. The CDR3 nucleotides read TGCAGTGCCACGGACAGGAACACCGGGGAGCTGTTTTTT. It codes for CSATDRNTGELFF.

This clonotype was counted at least ten times. The chain uses TRBV9 and TRBJ2-2; D is uncertain. The CDR3 is 16 residues long. Germline V gives CDR1 SGDLS, CDR2 YYNGEE. Trimming shortened V by 0 bases and J by 0 bases, and 9 bases separated the two germline ends. CDR3 DNA: TGTGCCAGCAGCGTAGGCTGGGTTCCGAACACCGGGGAGCTGTTTTTT. Its protein product is CASSVGWVPNTGELFF.